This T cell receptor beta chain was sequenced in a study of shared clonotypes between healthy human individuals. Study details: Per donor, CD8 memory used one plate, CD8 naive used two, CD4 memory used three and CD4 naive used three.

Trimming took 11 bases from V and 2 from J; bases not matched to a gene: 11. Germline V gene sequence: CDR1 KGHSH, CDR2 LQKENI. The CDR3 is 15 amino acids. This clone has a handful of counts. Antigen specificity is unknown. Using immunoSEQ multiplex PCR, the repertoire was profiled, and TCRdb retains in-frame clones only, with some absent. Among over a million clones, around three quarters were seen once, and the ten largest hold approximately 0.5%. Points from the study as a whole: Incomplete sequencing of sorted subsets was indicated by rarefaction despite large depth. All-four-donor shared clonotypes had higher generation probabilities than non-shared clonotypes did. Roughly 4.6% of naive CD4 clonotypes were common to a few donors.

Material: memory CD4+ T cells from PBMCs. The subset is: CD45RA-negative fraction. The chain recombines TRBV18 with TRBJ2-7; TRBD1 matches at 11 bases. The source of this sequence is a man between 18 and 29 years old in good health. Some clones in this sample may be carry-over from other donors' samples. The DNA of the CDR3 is TGTGCCTCTTCCCTTGGACAGGGGGCCGCCTACGAGCAGTACTTC. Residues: CASSLGQGAAYEQYF.